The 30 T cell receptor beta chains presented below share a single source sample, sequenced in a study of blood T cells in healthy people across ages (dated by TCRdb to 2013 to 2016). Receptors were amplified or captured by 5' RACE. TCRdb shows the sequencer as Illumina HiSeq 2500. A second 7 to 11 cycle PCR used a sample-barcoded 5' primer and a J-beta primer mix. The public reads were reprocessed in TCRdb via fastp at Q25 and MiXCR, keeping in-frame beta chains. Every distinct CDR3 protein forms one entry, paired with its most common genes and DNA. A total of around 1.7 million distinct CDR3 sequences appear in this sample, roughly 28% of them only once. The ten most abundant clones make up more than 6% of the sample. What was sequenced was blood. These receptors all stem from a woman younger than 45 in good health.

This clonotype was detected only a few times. The CDR3 loop is CASSPSRGLETQYF. The CDR3 DNA reads as TGTGCCAGCTCACCATCGAGGGGGTTGGAGACCCAGTACTTC. The chain carries TRBV18 and TRBJ2-5; a weak D match, TRBD1 (6 bases). The length of the CDR3 is 14 residues. V lost 2 bases to trimming and J lost 5 bases, with 12 bases between them. Germline lookup yields CDR1 KGHSH and CDR2 LQKENI.

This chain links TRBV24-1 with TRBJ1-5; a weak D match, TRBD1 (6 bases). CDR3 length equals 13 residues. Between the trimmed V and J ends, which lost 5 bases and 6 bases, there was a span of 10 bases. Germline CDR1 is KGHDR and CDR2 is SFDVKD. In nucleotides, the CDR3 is TGTGCCACCAGTGCCCAGGGGCGTCAGCCCCAGCATTTT. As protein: CATSAQGRQPQHF.

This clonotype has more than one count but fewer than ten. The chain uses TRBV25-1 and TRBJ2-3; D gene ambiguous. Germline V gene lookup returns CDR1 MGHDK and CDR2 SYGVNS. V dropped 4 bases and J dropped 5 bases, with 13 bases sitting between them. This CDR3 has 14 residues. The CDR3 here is CASSAQPRGDTQYF. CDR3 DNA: TGTGCCAGCAGTGCTCAGCCACGAGGAGATACGCAGTATTTT.

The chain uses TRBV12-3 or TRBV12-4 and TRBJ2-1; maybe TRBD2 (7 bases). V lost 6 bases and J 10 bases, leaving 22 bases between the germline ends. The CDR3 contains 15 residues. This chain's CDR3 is CASSRSGGRRGEQFF. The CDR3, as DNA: TGTGCCAGCAGCCGGTCCGGGGGGCGCCGAGGGGAGCAGTTCTTC.

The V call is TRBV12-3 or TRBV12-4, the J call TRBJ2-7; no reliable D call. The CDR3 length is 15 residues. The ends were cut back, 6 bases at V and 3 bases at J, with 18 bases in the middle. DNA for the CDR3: TGTGCCAGCAGGCGACGCCAGGAGCCACACTACGAGCAGTACTTC. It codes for CASRRRQEPHYEQYF.

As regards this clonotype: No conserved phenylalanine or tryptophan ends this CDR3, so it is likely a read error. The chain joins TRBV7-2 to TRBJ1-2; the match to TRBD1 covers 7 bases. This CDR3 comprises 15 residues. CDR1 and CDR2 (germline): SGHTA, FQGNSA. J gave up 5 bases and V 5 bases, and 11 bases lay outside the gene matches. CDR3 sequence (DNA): TGTGCCAGCAGCCCGGGGGAGGGGGCGATGTATGGCTACACCTAC. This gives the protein CASSPGEGAMYGYTY.

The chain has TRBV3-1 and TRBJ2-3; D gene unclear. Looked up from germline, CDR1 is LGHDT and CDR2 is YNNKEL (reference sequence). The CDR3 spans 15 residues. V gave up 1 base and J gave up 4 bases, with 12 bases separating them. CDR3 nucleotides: TGTGCCAGCAGCCAAGTAAGTGGGTATCCAGATACGCAGTATTTT. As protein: CASSQVSGYPDTQYF.

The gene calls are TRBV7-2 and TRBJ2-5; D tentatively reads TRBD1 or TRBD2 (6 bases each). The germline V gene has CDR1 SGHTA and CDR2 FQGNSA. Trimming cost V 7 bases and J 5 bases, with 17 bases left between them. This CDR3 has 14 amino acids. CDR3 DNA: TGTGCCAGCACATCGCCCGGGGGCTGGGAGACCCAGTACTTC. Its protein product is CASTSPGGWETQYF.

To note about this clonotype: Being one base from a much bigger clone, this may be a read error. The CDR3 DNA reads TGCAGTGCTAGGAGGGACGGCTTCAGGCACGAGCAGTACTTC. This codes for CSARRDGFRHEQYF. The chain carries TRBV20-1 and TRBJ2-7; D possibly uses TRBD1 or TRBD2 (5 bases each). The CDR3 spans 14 residues. Germline CDR1 and CDR2: DFQATT and SNEGSKA (reference sequence). Trimming removed 3 bases at V and 5 bases at J, with 17 bases between.

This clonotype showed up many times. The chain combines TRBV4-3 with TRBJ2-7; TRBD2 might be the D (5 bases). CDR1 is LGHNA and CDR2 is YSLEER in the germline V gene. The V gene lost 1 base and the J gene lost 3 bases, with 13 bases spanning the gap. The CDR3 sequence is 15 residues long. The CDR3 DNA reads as TGCGCCAGCAGCCAAGCCCCGGGAACCCTCTACGAGCAGTACTTC. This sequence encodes CASSQAPGTLYEQYF.

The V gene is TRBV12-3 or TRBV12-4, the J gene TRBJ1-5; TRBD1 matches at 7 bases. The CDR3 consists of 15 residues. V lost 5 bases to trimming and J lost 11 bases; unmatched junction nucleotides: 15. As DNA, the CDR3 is TGTGCCAGCAGTCCCAGAAGGGGGCCCCAAGGGACCCAGCATTTT. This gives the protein CASSPRRGPQGTQHF.

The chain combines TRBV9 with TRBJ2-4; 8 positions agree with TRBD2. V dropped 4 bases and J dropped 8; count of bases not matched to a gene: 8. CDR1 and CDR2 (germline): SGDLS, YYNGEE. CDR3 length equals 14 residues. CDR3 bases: TGTGCCAGCAGCCGCAGCGGGAGTTTTGACATTCAGTACTTC. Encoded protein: CASSRSGSFDIQYF.

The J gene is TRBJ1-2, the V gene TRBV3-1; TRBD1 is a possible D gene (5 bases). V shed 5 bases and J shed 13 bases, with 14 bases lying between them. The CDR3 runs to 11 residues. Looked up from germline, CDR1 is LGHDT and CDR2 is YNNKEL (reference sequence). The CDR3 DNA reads TGTGCCAGCAGCTCAGGGCGGTGGGGCACCTTC. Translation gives CASSSGRWGTF.

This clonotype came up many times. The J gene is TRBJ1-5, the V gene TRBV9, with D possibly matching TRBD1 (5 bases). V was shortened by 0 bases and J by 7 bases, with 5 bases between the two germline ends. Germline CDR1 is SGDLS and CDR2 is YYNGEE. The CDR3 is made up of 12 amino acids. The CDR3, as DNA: TGTGCCAGCAGCGTAGAGGGGCAGCCCCAGCATTTT. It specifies CASSVEGQPQHF.

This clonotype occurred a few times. In DNA, the CDR3 is TGTGCCAGCAGCTTAGGGACGGGGCCTAGCGGATACTACGAGCAGTACTTC. It codes for CASSLGTGPSGYYEQYF. The chain links TRBV7-2 to TRBJ2-7, with TRBD2 matching 7 bases. Germline V gives CDR1 SGHTA, CDR2 FQGNSA. There are 17 residues in the CDR3. V dropped 1 base and J dropped 3; count of bases not matched to a gene: 12.

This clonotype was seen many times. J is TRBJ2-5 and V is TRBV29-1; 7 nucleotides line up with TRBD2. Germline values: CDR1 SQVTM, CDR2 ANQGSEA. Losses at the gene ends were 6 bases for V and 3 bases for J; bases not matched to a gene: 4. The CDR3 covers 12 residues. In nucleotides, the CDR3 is TGCAGCGTGGCGGGAGTGGAAGAGACCCAGTACTTC. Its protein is CSVAGVEETQYF.

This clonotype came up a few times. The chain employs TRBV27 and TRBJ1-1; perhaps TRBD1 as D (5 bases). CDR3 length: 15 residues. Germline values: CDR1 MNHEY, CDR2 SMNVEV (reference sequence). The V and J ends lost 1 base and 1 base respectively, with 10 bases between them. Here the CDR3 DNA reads TGTGCCAGCAGTTTATTTTTCGGGGCGAACACTGAAGCTTTCTTT. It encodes CASSLFFGANTEAFF.

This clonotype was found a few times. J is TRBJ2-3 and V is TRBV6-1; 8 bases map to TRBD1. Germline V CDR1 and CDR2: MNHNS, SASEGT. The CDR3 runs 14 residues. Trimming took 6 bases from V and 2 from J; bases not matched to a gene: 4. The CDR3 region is CASRGTGYTDTQYF. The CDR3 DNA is TGTGCCAGCAGGGGGACAGGCTACACAGATACGCAGTATTTT.

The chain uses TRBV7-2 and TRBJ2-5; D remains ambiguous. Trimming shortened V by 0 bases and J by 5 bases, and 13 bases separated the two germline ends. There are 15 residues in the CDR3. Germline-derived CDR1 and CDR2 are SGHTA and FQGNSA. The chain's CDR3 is CASSLATSLGETQYF. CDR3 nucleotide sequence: TGTGCCAGCAGCTTAGCTACCTCGCTGGGGGAGACCCAGTACTTC.

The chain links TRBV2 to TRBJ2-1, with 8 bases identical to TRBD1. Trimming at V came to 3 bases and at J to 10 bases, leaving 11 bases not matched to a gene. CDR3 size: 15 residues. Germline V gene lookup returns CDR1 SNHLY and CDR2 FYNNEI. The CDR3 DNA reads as TGTGCCAGCAGTGAGCCCCAGGGGGCGATCTACGAGCAGTTCTTC. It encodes CASSEPQGAIYEQFF.

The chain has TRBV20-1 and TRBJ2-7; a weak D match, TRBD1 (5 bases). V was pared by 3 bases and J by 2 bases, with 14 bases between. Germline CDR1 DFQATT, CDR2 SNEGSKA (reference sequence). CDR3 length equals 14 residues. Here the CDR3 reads CSASRTGLTYEQYF. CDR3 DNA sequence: TGCAGTGCTAGCAGAACAGGCCTTACCTACGAGCAGTACTTC.

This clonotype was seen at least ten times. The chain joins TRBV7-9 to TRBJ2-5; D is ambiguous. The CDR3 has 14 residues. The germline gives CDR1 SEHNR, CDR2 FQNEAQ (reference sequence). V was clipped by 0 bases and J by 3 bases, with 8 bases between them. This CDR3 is CASSLAGSKETQYF. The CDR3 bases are TGTGCCAGCAGCTTAGCGGGGTCCAAAGAGACCCAGTACTTC.

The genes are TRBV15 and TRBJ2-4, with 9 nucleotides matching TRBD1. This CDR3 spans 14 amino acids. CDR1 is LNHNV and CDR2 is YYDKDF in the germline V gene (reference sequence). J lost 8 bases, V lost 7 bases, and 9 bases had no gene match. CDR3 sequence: CATKPDRGSDIQYF. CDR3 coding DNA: TGTGCCACCAAGCCCGACAGGGGGAGCGACATTCAGTACTTC.

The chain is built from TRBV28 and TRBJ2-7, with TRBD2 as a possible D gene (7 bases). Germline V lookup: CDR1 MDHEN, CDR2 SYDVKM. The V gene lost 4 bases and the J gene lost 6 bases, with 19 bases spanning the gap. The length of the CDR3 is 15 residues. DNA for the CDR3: TGTGCCAGCAGTTCGCAGGGAGGGGGATCAGGCGAGCAGTACTTC. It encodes CASSSQGGGSGEQYF.

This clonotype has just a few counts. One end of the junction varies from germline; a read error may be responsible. CDR3 sequence reads: CASSGGTPYGQYF. In DNA, the CDR3 is TGTGCCAGCAGCGGCGGAACCCCCTACGGGCAGTACTTC. The chain employs TRBV9 and TRBJ2-7; D uncertain. This CDR3 has 13 amino acids. Germline V gene lookup returns CDR1 SGDLS and CDR2 YYNGEE.

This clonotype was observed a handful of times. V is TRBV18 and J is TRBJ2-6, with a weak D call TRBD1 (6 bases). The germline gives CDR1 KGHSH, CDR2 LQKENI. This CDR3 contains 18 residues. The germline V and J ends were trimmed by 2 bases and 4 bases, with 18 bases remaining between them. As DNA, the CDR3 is TGTGCCAGCTCACCAGCCACAGGGACCACCACCGGGGCCAACGTCCTGACTTTC. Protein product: CASSPATGTTTGANVLTF.

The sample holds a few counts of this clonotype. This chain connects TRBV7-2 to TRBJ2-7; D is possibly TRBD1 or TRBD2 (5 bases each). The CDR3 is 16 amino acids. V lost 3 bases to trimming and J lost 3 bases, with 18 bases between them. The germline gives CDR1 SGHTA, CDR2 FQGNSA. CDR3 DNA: TGTGCCAGCAGCTTCGTTTCGGGACGAATAAACTACGAGCAGTACTTC. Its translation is CASSFVSGRINYEQYF.

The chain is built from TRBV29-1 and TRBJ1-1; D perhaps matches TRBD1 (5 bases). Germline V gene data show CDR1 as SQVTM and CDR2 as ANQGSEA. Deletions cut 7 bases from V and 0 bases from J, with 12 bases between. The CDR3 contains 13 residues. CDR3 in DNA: TGCAGCGCATCTACGACAGTGAACACTGAAGCTTTCTTT. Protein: CSASTTVNTEAFF.

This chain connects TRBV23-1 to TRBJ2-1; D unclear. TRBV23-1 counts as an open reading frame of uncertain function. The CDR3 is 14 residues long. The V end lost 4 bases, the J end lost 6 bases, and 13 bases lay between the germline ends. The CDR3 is CASSLCWSLNEQFF. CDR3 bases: TGCGCCAGCAGTCTTTGTTGGAGCCTCAATGAGCAGTTCTTC.

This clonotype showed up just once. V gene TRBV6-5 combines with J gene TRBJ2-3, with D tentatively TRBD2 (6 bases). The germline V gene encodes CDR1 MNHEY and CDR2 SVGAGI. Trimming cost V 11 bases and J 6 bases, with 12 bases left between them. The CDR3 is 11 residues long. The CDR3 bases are TGTGCCGGTAGGGCGGGGGATACGCAGTATTTT. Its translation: CAGRAGDTQYF.